This T cell receptor (beta chain) is drawn from a study of CD8+ T cells in alopecia areata. Trimming pared 3 bases from V and 3 bases from J, leaving 11 bases between. This CDR3 contains 14 residues. Germline V CDR1 and CDR2: SGHKS, YYEKEE (reference sequence). In its sample, this clone was seen a few times. Reverse transcription of extracted RNA yielded cDNA, which provided the sequencing template. The data were produced by immunoSEQ multiplex PCR, yet TCRdb's version contains in-frame clones alone and is incomplete. The top ten clones hold 0.45% to 0.5% of a sample with some 130,000 clones, 53% of them seen once. Treatment described: oral pan-JAK inhibitor, 5-10 mg twice daily.

V and J are TRBV5-5 and TRBJ2-3, with a possible D match to TRBD2 (5 bases). The sequence derives from a human donor with alopecia areata. Source: CD4+ T cells sorted from blood, taken at week 4, from a patient treated with tofacitinib. CDR3 sequence (DNA): TGTGCCAGCAGCTCGAGGGCAGAAACAGATACGCAGTATTTT. Translated: CASSSRAETDTQYF.